This T cell receptor beta chain emerged from a study of early T cells in non-severe SARS-CoV-2 infection. With 10 bases clipped from V and 0 bases from J, the junction kept 10 bases outside the gene matches. Germline CDR1 is MDHEN and CDR2 is SYDVKM. The CDR3 has 15 residues. In TCRdb, the 5' RACE reads were re-called with MiXCR into one record per CDR3 protein. The table lists 70,000 or so distinct CDR3 sequences, 12% to 15% of them singletons. This clonotype was found a few times. The sequenced sample was whole blood. The genes are TRBV28 and TRBJ1-1; 8 nucleotides match TRBD1. This clonotype originated in an adult who was a healthcare worker with PCR-confirmed SARS-CoV-2 infection or an uninfected control (not recorded which). CDR3 in amino acids: CATGQGAFMNTEAFF. DNA of the CDR3: TGTGCCACCGGCCAGGGGGCCTTCATGAACACTGAAGCTTTCTTT.